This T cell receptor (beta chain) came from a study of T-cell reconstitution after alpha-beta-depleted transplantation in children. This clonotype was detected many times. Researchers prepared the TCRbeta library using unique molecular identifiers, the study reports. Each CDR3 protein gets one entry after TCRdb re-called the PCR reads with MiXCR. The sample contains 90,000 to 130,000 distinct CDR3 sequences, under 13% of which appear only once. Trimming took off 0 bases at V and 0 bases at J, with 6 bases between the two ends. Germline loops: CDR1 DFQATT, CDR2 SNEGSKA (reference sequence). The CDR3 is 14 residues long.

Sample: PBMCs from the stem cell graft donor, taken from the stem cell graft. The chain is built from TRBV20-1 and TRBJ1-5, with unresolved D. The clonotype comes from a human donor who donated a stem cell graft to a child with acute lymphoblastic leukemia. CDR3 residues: CSAREGYSNQPQHF. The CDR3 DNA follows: TGCAGTGCTAGAGAAGGTTATAGCAATCAGCCCCAGCATTTT.